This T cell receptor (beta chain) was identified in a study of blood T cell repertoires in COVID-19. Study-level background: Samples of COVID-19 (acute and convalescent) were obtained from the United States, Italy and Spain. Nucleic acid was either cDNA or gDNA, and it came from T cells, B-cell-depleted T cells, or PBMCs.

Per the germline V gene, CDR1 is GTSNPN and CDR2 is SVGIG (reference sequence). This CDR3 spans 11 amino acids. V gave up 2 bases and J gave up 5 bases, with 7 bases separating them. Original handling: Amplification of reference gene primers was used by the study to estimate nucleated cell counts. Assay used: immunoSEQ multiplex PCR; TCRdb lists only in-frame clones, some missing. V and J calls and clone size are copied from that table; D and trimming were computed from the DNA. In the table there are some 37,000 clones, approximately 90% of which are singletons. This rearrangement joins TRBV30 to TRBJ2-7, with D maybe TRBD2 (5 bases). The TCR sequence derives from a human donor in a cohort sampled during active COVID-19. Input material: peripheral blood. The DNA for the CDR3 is TGTGCCTGGAGTCCTAGCAACGAGCAGTACTTC. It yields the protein CAWSPSNEQYF.